Listed below are T cell receptor beta chains from one sample, sequenced in a study of blood T cells in healthy people across ages. TCRdb ran MiXCR on the 5' RACE reads and lists one entry per CDR3 protein. The sample has 450,000 to 700,000 distinct CDR3 sequences, roughly 29% seen once. The sample taken for sequencing was blood. The receptors originated from a woman in her seventies in good health. Each CDR3 is given with its conserved first and last residue. Each record gives: clone size, D gene, J gene, V gene, CDR3 DNA, CDR3 protein. A D gene is named only where the DNA matches it firmly. Clone size appears in some rows only: once, few, many, or a class for an expanded clone.

>few|TRBD2|TRBJ2-1|TRBV20-1
TGCAGTGCTGAGACTAGCGGAGGGTATGAGCAGTTCTTC
CSAETSGGYEQFF
>NA|NA|TRBJ2-7|TRBV7-2
TGTGCCAGCAGCTTATCCCCTACCTACGAGCAGTACTTC
CASSLSPTYEQYF
>few|NA|TRBJ2-5|TRBV15
TGTGCCACCAGCCGGTACCAAGAGACCCAGTACTTC
CATSRYQETQYF
>NA|NA|TRBJ1-6|TRBV7-9
TGTGCCAGCAGCTTAGAGGGGTTCAATTCACCCCTCCACTTT
CASSLEGFNSPLHF
>few|NA|TRBJ1-2|TRBV7-2
TGTGCCAGCAGCGTGTACTCAGGGGAATATGGCTACACCTTC
CASSVYSGEYGYTF
>NA|TRBD2|TRBJ2-5|TRBV6-6
TGTGCCAGCAGTTCACCCCAAGCGGGGCAAGAGACCCAGTACTTC
CASSSPQAGQETQYF
>few|TRBD2|TRBJ2-7|TRBV6-2/TRBV6-3
TGTGCCAGCATAGGAGGAGAACTAGCGGGCTTCTACGAGCAGTACTTC
CASIGGELAGFYEQYF
>few|TRBD1|TRBJ1-4|TRBV20-1
TGCAGTGCTGGGACAGACGGTGAAAAACTGTTTTTT
CSAGTDGEKLFF
>few|TRBD2|TRBJ2-5|TRBV11-3
TGTGCCAGCAGCTTAGGGCTAGCGGGGGCACCACAAGAGACCCAGTACTTC
CASSLGLAGAPQETQYF
>NA|NA|TRBJ1-1|TRBV27
TGTGCCAGCAGTTTATGGGGCAGGGGATCTGTTAGCACTGAAGCTTTCTTT
CASSLWGRGSVSTEAFF
>NA|TRBD2|TRBJ2-5|TRBV7-2
TGTGCCAGCAGCCTAGGGGGGACTAGCGGGAAGTACTTC
CASSLGGTSGKYF